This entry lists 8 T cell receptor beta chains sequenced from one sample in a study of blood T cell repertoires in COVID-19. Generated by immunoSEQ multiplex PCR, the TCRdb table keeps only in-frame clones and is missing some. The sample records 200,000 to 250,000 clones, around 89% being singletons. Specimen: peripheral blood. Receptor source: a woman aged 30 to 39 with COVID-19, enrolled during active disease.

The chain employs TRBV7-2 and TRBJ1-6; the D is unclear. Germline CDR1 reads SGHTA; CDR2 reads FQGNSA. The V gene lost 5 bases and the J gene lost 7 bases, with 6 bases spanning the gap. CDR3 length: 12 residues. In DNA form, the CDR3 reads TGTGCCAGCAGCGTGCTAAATTCACCCCTCCACTTT. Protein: CASSVLNSPLHF.

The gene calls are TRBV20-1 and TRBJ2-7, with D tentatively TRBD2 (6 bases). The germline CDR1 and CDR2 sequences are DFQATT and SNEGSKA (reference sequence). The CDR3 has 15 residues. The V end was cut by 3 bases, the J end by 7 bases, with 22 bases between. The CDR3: CSASPAFGGVREQYF. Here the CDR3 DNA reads TGCAGTGCTAGTCCAGCCTTCGGGGGTGTCAGGGAGCAGTACTTC.

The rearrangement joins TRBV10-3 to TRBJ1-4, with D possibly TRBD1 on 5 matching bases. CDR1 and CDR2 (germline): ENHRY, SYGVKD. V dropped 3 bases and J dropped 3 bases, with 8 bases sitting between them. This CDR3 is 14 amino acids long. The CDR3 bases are TGTGCCATCAGTGATGTAGGGGCTAATGAAAAACTGTTTTTT. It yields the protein CAISDVGANEKLFF.

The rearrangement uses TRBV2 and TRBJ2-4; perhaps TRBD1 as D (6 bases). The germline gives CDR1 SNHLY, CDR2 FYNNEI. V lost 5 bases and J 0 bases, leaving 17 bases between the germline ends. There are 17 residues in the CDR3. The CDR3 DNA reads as TGTGCCAGCAGTCCCGGCGTGGGGGCTCTAGCCAAAAACATTCAGTACTTC. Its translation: CASSPGVGALAKNIQYF.

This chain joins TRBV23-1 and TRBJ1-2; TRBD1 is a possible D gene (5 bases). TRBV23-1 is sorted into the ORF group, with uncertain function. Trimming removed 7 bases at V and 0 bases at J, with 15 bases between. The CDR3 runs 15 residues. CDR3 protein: CASTKGKGANYGYTF. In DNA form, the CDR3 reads TGCGCCAGCACCAAGGGAAAAGGGGCTAACTATGGCTACACCTTC.

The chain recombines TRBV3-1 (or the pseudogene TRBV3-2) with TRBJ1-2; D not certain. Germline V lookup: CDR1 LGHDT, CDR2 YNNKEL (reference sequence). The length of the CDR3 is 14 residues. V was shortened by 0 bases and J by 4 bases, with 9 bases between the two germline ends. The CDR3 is CASSQERGFYGYTF. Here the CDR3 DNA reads TGTGCCAGCAGCCAAGAGCGAGGGTTCTATGGCTACACCTTC.

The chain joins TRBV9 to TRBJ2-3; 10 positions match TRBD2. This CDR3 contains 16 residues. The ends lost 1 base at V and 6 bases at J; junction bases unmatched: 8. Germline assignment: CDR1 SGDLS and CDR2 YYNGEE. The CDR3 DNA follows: TGTGCCAGCAGCGTAACTTCCAGCGGGGGGGCGGATACGCAGTATTTT. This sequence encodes CASSVTSSGGADTQYF. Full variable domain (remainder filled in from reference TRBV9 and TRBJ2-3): DSGVTQTPKHLITATGQRVTLRCSPRSGDLSVYWYQQSLDQGLQFLIQYYNGEERAKGNILERFSAQQFPDLHSELNLSSLELGDSALYFCASSVTSSGGADTQYFGPGTRLTVL.

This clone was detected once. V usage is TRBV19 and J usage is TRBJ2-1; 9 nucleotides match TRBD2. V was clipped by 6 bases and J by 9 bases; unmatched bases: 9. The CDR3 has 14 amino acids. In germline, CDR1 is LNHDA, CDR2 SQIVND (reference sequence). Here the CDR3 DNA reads TGTGCCAGTAGAGCGGGAGGCCTCTTGGGTGAGCAGTTCTTC. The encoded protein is CASRAGGLLGEQFF.